What follows describes a single T cell receptor (beta chain). What it binds is unknown. One end of the junction varies from germline; a read error may be responsible. Primed by a sample-barcoded 5' primer and a J-beta primer mix, a second PCR proceeded for about 7 to 11 cycles. Via MiXCR, TCRdb re-called the 5' RACE reads, giving one row per CDR3 protein. The sample lists around 1.5 million distinct CDR3 sequences; 55% to 75% were seen once. CDR1 and CDR2 (germline): SGHTA, FQGNSA. This CDR3 region has 10 residues. The data originate from a study of blood T cells in healthy people across ages. General study points: Diversity was estimated from one million T cells, and these estimates were considered underestimates. Across the age range, TCR beta diversity per million T cells fell in a roughly linear way.

The donors, aged roughly 6 to 95, were healthy Caucasians from Russia. The chain employs TRBV7-2 and TRBJ2-7; D is undetermined. Sequencing input: blood. The sequence derives from a man aged 18 to 35 in good health. The CDR3 protein is CASSLAPPFF. The CDR3 DNA is TGTGCCAGCAGCTTAGCGCCCCCGTTCTTC.